Below, one T cell receptor beta chain is given with its context. This sample was included in a study of blood T cell repertoires in COVID-19. Sequencing used immunoSEQ multiplex PCR; TCRdb keeps in-frame clones, though not all of them. Of under 200,000 clones listed, just over 90% are singletons. After removal of 3 bases from V and 1 base from J, the junction contained 9 bases not matched to a gene. Germline lookup yields CDR1 SGHRS and CDR2 YFSETQ. This CDR3 spans 16 amino acids. This TCR derives from a man younger than 35 with acute or convalescent COVID-19. The chain is built from TRBV5-1 and TRBJ1-1; 7 nucleotides agree with TRBD1. Input material: peripheral blood. DNA for the CDR3: TGCGCCAGCAGCTCTCGGACAGGATCTCAGAACACTGAAGCTTTCTTT. Translated, it gives CASSSRTGSQNTEAFF.